This paragraph covers one T cell receptor beta chain sequence. TCRdb's copy holds only in-frame clones and misses some; the assay was immunoSEQ multiplex PCR. The sample comprises about 110,000 clones, around nine tenths of which are singletons, and 1% to 1.5% rests with the top ten. This sample stems from a study of siplizumab effects on memory and regulatory T cells. This CDR3 region has 14 residues. With 4 bases clipped from V and 2 bases from J, the junction kept 1 base outside the gene matches. Germline V gene sequence: CDR1 LNHDA, CDR2 SQIVND (reference sequence). This rearrangement joins TRBV19 to TRBJ1-5; 8 bases match TRBD1. The sequence was obtained from a human donor in good health. The sequenced sample consisted of CD4+ T cells sorted from blood. The CDR3 DNA reads as TGTGCCAGTAGTAAGACAGGGGGCAATCAGCCCCAGCATTTT. Protein: CASSKTGGNQPQHF.